The 11 T cell receptor beta chains given below trace back to one sample, sequenced in a study of T cells after posttransplantation cyclophosphamide. Clones were read by immunoSEQ multiplex PCR, and TCRdb kept only the in-frame ones, dropping some. Altogether some 39,000 clones were found in the sample, and no singletons occur. Specimen: PBMCs. The receptors derive from a girl between 10 and 17 years old in good health, CMV-negative, and a related stem cell transplant donor.

This clone was recorded at least ten times. The chain is built from TRBV5-1 and TRBJ2-2; D unresolved. V dropped 6 bases and J dropped 2 bases, with 5 bases sitting between them. CDR1 is SGHRS and CDR2 is YFSETQ in the germline V gene. This CDR3 region has 12 residues. The CDR3 DNA follows: TGCGCCAGCACCCAAAACACCGGGGAGCTGTTTTTT. Translation gives CASTQNTGELFF.

This clone was detected ten times or more. The chain carries TRBV4-1 and TRBJ1-6, with 7 nucleotides matching TRBD1. The CDR3 consists of 17 residues. Germline V CDR1 and CDR2: MGHRA, YSYEKL. J lost 7 bases, V lost 1 base, and 10 bases had no gene match. In nucleotides, the CDR3 is TGCGCCAGCAGCCAAGCGGAAAGACAGGGATTAAATTCACCCCTCCACTTT. Translation: CASSQAERQGLNSPLHF.

This clone was observed many times. This rearrangement joins TRBV6-5 to TRBJ2-3; D call uncertain. CDR1 MNHEY and CDR2 SVGAGI come from the germline V gene. V dropped 7 bases and J dropped 1 base, with 9 bases sitting between them. The CDR3 length is 13 residues. The CDR3 here is CASISSGTDTQYF. The DNA for the CDR3 is TGTGCCAGCATTTCTTCCGGCACAGATACGCAGTATTTT.

This clone was seen ten or more times. The chain employs TRBV27 and TRBJ2-2, with 8 bases fitting TRBD1. CDR3 size: 15 residues. Germline V gives CDR1 MNHEY, CDR2 SMNVEV (reference sequence). The J segment lost 6 bases and the V segment lost 6 bases, leaving 9 bases of the junction unmatched. For the CDR3, the DNA is TGTGCCAGCAGGTCAGGGGGCGAGGAAGCCGGGGAGCTGTTTTTT. Encoded protein: CASRSGGEEAGELFF.

This chain joins TRBV6-5 and TRBJ2-1; 7 nucleotides line up with TRBD1. Germline CDR1 and CDR2: MNHEY and SVGAGI. The CDR3 loop spans 15 amino acids. The V gene end was trimmed by 7 bases and the J gene end by 0 bases; junction bases not matched to a gene: 6. The CDR3 DNA sequence: TGTGCCAGCACGAGACCAGGGGGCTCCTACAATGAGCAGTTCTTC. Amino acid sequence: CASTRPGGSYNEQFF.

This clone occurred a few times. This rearrangement joins TRBV14 to TRBJ1-4; the D gene is possibly TRBD1 (6 bases). The CDR3 consists of 14 residues. The ends were cut back, 2 bases at V and 5 bases at J, with 9 bases in the middle. Germline CDR1 is SGHDN and CDR2 is FVKESK. This chain's CDR3 is CASSQYRANEKLFF. For the CDR3, the DNA is TGTGCCAGCAGCCAATACAGGGCAAATGAAAAACTGTTTTTT.

This clone showed up many times. The chain carries TRBV6-1 and TRBJ1-1; 7 bases line up with TRBD1. V shed 7 bases and J 4 bases; nucleotides not matched to a gene: 6. This CDR3 has 13 amino acids. Per the germline V gene, CDR1 is MNHNS and CDR2 is SASEGT. CDR3 sequence reads: CASNRGPGTEAFF. The CDR3 coding sequence is TGTGCCAGCAACAGGGGCCCGGGCACTGAAGCTTTCTTT.

This clone turned up a few times. The chain is built from TRBV27 and TRBJ2-7; 7 nucleotides align to TRBD1. The junction had 4 bases not matched to a gene; V was cut back by 0 bases and J by 2 bases. The CDR3 is made up of 15 amino acids. CDR1 and CDR2 from the germline V gene are MNHEY and SMNVEV (reference sequence). This chain's CDR3 is CASSLSVRGPYEQYF. The DNA of the CDR3 is TGTGCCAGCAGTTTATCCGTAAGGGGGCCCTACGAGCAGTACTTC.

There are many counts of this clone. The chain is built from TRBV6-5 and TRBJ2-5; 8 bases are a match to TRBD1. Germline V gene data show CDR1 as MNHEY and CDR2 as SVGAGI. The CDR3 contains 15 residues. The junction had 6 bases not matched to a gene; V was cut back by 1 base and J by 5 bases. In DNA, the CDR3 is TGTGCCAGCAGTTACTTCAGGGGGCGATCGGAGACCCAGTACTTC. This sequence encodes CASSYFRGRSETQYF.

V and J are TRBV4-1 and TRBJ2-5, with 8 positions matching TRBD2. The CDR3 is 15 residues long. The germline CDR1 and CDR2 sequences are MGHRA and YSYEKL. With 2 bases clipped from V and 4 bases from J, the junction kept 6 bases outside the gene matches. As DNA, the CDR3 is TGCGCCAGCAGCCAATTTGGACTAGCCCCAGAGACCCAGTACTTC. Residues: CASSQFGLAPETQYF.

This clone was observed many times. The chain joins TRBV11-2 to TRBJ1-2; D not certain. V was clipped by 5 bases and J by 9 bases, with 13 bases between them. This CDR3 contains 12 residues. The germline CDR1 and CDR2 sequences are SGHAT and FQNNGV. The CDR3 sequence is CASSAQTVSYTF. CDR3 nucleotides: TGTGCCAGCAGCGCCCAAACAGTCAGCTACACCTTC.